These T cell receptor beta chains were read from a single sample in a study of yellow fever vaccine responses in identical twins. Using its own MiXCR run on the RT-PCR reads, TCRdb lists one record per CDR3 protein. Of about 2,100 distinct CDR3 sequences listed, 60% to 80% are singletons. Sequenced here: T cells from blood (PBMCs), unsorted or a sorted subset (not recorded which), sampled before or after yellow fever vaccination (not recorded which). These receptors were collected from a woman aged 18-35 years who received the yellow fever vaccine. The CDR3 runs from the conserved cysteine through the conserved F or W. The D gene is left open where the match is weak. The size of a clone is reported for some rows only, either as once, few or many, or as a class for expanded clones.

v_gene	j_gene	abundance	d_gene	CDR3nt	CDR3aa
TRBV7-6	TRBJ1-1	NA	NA	TGTGCCAGCAGCTTATACAGCATGAACACTGAAGCTTTCTTT	CASSLYSMNTEAFF
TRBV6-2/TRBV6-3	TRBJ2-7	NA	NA	TGTGCCAGCAGGGTGGGAACGATGTACGAGCAGTACTTC	CASRVGTMYEQYF
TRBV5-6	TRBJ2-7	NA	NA	TGTGCCAGCAGCTTGGGGCGGACAGTCTACGAGCAGTACTTC	CASSLGRTVYEQYF
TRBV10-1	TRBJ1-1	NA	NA	TGCGCCAGCTCAACGGGGGTGAGGGACACTGAAGCTTTCTTT	CASSTGVRDTEAFF
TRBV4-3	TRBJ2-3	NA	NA	TGCGCCAGCAGCCAAGATCGACGAATTGATACGCAGTATTTT	CASSQDRRIDTQYF
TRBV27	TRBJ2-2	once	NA	TGTGCCAGCAGTTTCGCCAACACCGGGGAGCTGTTTTTT	CASSFANTGELFF
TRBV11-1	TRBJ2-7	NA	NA	TGTGCCAGCAGCTTAGTCTCCGGGGAGGAGCAGTACTTC	CASSLVSGEEQYF
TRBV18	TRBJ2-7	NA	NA	TGTGCCAGCTCACCCGGTTACCCTTACGAGCAGTACTTC	CASSPGYPYEQYF
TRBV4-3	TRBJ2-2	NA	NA	TGCGCCAGCATTCTCCCTTTTGGCGATCTTAACACCGGGGAGCTGTTTTTT	CASILPFGDLNTGELFF
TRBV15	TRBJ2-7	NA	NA	TGTGCCACCAGCAGGGGGACCATCCGCACCGAGCAGTACTTC	CATSRGTIRTEQYF
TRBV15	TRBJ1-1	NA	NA	TGTGCCACCAGCAGAGAACACTTCAACACTGAAGCTTTCTTT	CATSREHFNTEAFF
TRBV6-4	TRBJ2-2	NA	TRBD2	TGTGCCAGCAGCCGACTAGCGGGAGAAGGCGGGGAGCTGTTTTTT	CASSRLAGEGGELFF
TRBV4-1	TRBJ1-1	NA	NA	TGCGCCAGCAGCCAAGATTTGGGAGTGAACACTGAAGCTTTCTTT	CASSQDLGVNTEAFF
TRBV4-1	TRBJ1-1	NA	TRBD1	TGCGCCAGCAGCCGGGGACAGGGCTACACTGAAGCTTTCTTT	CASSRGQGYTEAFF
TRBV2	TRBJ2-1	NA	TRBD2	TGTGCCAGCAGTGGACTAGCGGGGGATTACAATGAGCAGTTCTTC	CASSGLAGDYNEQFF
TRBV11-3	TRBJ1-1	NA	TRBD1	TGTGCCAGCAGCTCGACAGGGGGCAACACTGAAGCTTTCTTT	CASSSTGGNTEAFF
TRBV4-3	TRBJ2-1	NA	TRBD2	TGCGCCAGCAGCCCCGGACTAGAATCCTACAATGAGCAGTTCTTC	CASSPGLESYNEQFF
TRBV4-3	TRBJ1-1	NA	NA	TGCGCCAGCAGCCAAGACTGGCCCTTGGGGTTTACGACTGAAGCTTTCTTT	CASSQDWPLGFTTEAFF
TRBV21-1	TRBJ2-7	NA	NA	TGTGCCAGCAGCAAGACCGGGCCCCGTTCTTCCTACGAGCAGTACTTC	CASSKTGPRSSYEQYF
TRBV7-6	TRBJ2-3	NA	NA	TGTGCCAGCACCTCGACAGATACGCAGTATTTT	CASTSTDTQYF
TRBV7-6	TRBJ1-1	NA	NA	TGTGCCAGCACCCCAGGCGGGCCAGGAGCTGAAGCTTTCTTT	CASTPGGPGAEAFF
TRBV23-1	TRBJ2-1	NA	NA	TGCGCCAGCAGTCGGGGATCGGAGCAGTTCTTC	CASSRGSEQFF
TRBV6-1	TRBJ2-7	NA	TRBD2	TGTGCCAGCAGTCAATTAGCGGGGGACTCCTACGAGCAGTACTTC	CASSQLAGDSYEQYF
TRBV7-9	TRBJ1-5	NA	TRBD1	TGTGCCAGCAGCTTAGGGACAGGTCAGCCCCAGCATTTT	CASSLGTGQPQHF
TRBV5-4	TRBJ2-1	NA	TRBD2	TGTGCCAGCAGCTTGGGGTCGGGAGGGCCCTCAAATGAGCAGTTCTTC	CASSLGSGGPSNEQFF
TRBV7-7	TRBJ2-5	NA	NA	TGTGCTAGCAGCTCCTATGGACGGAAACAAGAGACCCAGTACTTC	CASSSYGRKQETQYF
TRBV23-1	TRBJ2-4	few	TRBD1	TGCGCCAGCAGTCAATTGCCGGACAGGCGAGCCAAAAACATTCAGTACTTC	CASSQLPDRRAKNIQYF
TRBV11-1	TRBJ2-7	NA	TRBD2	TGTGCCATGGGACTAGCGGTTCCCTACGAGCAGTACTTC	CAMGLAVPYEQYF
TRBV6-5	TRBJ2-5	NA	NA	TGTGCCAGCAGGTACCTAACCGGGAGCCAAGAGACCCAGTACTTC	CASRYLTGSQETQYF
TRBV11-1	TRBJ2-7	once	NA	TGTGCCAGCAGCCTCCAATCAGGGTCCAGGGATACTTACGAGCAGTACTTC	CASSLQSGSRDTYEQYF
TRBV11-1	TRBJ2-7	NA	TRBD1	TGTGCCAGCAGGGGGCAGGGGGCCAATTCCTACGAGCAGTACTTC	CASRGQGANSYEQYF